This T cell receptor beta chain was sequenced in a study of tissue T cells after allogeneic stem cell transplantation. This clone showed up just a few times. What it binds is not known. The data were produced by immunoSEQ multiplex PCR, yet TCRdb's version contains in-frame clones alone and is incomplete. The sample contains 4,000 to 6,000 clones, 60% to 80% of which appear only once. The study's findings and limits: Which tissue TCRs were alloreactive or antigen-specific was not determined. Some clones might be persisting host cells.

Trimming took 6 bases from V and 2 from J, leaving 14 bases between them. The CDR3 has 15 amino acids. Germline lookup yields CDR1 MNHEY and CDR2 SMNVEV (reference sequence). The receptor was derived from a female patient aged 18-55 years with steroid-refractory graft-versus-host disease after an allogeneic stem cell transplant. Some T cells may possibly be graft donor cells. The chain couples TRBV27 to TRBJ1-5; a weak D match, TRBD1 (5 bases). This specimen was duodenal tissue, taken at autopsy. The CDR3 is CASSLYLGGNQPQHF. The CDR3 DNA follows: TGTGCCAGCAGCCTTTATCTGGGGGGCAATCAGCCCCAGCATTTT.